This T cell receptor beta chain was identified during a study of spatial heterogeneity in lung cancer. Indicated time point: blood at routine non-recurrence follow-up after resection. The CDR3 contains 13 residues. CDR1 is SNHLY, CDR2 FYNNEI, per germline. V was trimmed by 7 bases and J by 5 bases, leaving 12 bases between them. In its sample, this clonotype is medium-sized. Each TCR cDNA molecule carried a unique molecular identifier. MiXCR, run by TCRdb on the 5' RACE reads, gives a single entry per CDR3 protein. The data contain about 15,000 distinct CDR3 sequences, just under 6.5% of them singletons.

The sequencing used PBMCs, collected at follow-up. The chain couples TRBV2 to TRBJ2-1; D is possibly TRBD2 (6 bases). This receptor was taken from a male donor with early-stage non-small cell lung cancer. This CDR3 reads CASIRLVDNEQFF. The DNA of the CDR3 is TGTGCCAGCATTCGACTAGTTGACAATGAGCAGTTCTTC.